This passage covers 5 T cell receptor beta chains from one sample sequenced in a study of T cells after yellow fever vaccination. From the 5' RACE reads, TCRdb called clonotypes with MiXCR, one entry per CDR3 protein. The repertoire holds around 320,000 distinct CDR3 sequences, around 4.4% seen once, with roughly 21% in the top ten. Here the sequenced sample was PBMCs, taken 15 days after the yellow fever booster vaccination. The receptors come from a man younger than 30 who received the YFV17D yellow fever vaccine.

Points on this clonotype: A much larger clone is a single base away; this may be a read error. V and J are TRBV20-1 and TRBJ1-2; no reliable D call. The ends were cut back, 6 bases at V and 5 bases at J, with 16 bases in the middle. The germline V gene encodes CDR1 DFQATT and CDR2 SNEGSKA (reference sequence). The CDR3 runs to 13 residues. CDR3 nucleotide sequence: TGCAGTGCCGGAACATGGCAGAAATATGGCTACACCTTC. It encodes CSAGTWQKYGYTF.

This clonotype was detected only a few times. The chain joins TRBV4-2 to TRBJ2-1; D not certain. Germline loops: CDR1 LGHNA, CDR2 YNFKEQ. V was clipped by 2 bases and J by 1 base, with 9 bases between them. The CDR3 sequence is 15 residues long. CDR3 sequence reads: CASSQLHGSYNEQFF. The DNA for the CDR3 is TGTGCCAGCAGCCAACTACACGGTTCCTACAATGAGCAGTTCTTC.

The chain is built from TRBV12-3 or TRBV12-4 and TRBJ1-5, with 8 positions matching TRBD1. The V segment lost 1 base and the J segment 7 bases; nucleotides outside the gene matches: 6. The CDR3 covers 15 residues. The CDR3 here is CASSLETGVGQPQHF. The CDR3 DNA follows: TGTGCCAGCAGTTTAGAGACAGGGGTAGGCCAGCCCCAGCATTTT.

Comment on this clonotype: At one of its ends the junction is not consistent with the germline gene, which may arise from a read error. The CDR3 loop is CASSAVDANSPLPF. The CDR3 DNA follows: TGCGCCAGCAGCGCCGTAGACGCGAATTCACCCCTCCCCTTT. The gene calls are TRBV5-1 and TRBJ1-6; D is unclear. Germline lookup yields CDR1 SGHRS and CDR2 YFSETQ. The CDR3 is 14 residues long.

The table lists this clonotype with many counts. This rearrangement joins TRBV20-1 to TRBJ2-5; 10 nucleotides agree with TRBD1. Germline V gene data show CDR1 as DFQATT and CDR2 as SNEGSKA (reference sequence). V was clipped by 6 bases and J by 3 bases; unmatched bases: 4. The CDR3 is made up of 13 amino acids. The DNA of the CDR3 is TGCAGTGCCCAGGACAGGGGGGAAGAGACCCAGTACTTC. This gives the protein CSAQDRGEETQYF.